This TCR beta chain originates from a study of cytomegalovirus exposure and HLA in healthy donors. Study results and caveats: Judged likely to be a sequencing artifact was a cluster of highly shared sequence variants. Cytomegalovirus-associated TCR beta chains were listed, numbering approximately 150.

About this clone itself: Its antigen is as yet unknown.

The V end lost 3 bases, the J end lost 5 bases, and 17 bases lay between the germline ends. The CDR3 is 16 residues long. Per germline, CDR1 SGHAT and CDR2 FQNNGV. 60 Vbeta and 13 Jbeta primers were used in PCR. This table comes from immunoSEQ multiplex PCR, and its TCRdb copy is limited to in-frame clones, with some not included. The sample includes about 160,000 clones, about four fifths seen only once; the top ten take around 8%. The V call is TRBV11-2, the J call TRBJ2-1; maybe TRBD1 (5 bases). Sequencing was performed on PBMCs. This sequence originates from a male donor in good health and CMV-seropositive. The CDR3 nucleotides read TGTGCCAGCAGCTTCCCACGGACATCGTGGGACAATGAGCAGTTCTTC. Its translation: CASSFPRTSWDNEQFF.